This T cell receptor (beta chain) was recorded in a study of blood T cells in healthy people across ages. This clonotype has a handful of counts. What it recognizes is unknown. Regarding the study as a whole: Across samples, TCR beta diversity tracked strongly with naive T cell percentage.

The CDR3 totals 14 residues. Losses at the gene ends were 6 bases for V and 1 base for J; bases not matched to a gene: 4. A sample-barcoded 5' primer and a J-beta primer mix were used in a second PCR of roughly 6 to 11 cycles. The yield of each sample was at least 2.5 million CDR3-containing paired-end reads. MiXCR was run by TCRdb on the 5' RACE reads, yielding one entry per CDR3 protein. The repertoire includes approximately 830,000 distinct CDR3 sequences, less than 80% of them detected once, and about a quarter sits in the top ten. This chain uses TRBV12-3 or TRBV12-4 with TRBJ1-2, with TRBD1 matching 8 bases. Sequenced: blood. The sequence was collected from a young man in good health. In DNA, the CDR3 is TGTGCCAGCAGCCAGGGGGCTAGTAACTATGGCTACACCTTC. Protein: CASSQGASNYGYTF.